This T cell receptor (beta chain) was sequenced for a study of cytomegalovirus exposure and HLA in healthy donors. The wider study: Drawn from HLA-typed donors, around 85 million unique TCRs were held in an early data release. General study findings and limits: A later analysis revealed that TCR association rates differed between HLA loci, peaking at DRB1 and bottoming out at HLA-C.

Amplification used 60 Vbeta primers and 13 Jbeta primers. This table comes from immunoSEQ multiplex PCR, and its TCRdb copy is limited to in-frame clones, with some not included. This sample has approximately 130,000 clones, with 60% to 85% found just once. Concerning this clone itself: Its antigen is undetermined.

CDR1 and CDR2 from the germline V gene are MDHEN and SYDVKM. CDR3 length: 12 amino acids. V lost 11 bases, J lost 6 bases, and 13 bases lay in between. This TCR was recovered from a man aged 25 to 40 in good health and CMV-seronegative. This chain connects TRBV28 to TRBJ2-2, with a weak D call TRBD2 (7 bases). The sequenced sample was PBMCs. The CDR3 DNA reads TGTGCCGGCCAGGGGAGGGCCGGGGAGCTGTTTTTT. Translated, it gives CAGQGRAGELFF.